A selection of T cell receptor beta chains follows, all from one sample in a study of blood T cell repertoires in COVID-19. The assay was immunoSEQ multiplex PCR, and TCRdb's table has in-frame clones only and misses some. The sample lists approximately 200,000 clones; approximately 80% were seen once. Material for sequencing was PBMCs or T cells enriched from blood (not recorded which). The receptors stem from a middle-aged man who had recovered from COVID-19. The conserved cysteine and the conserved F or W are not part of the CDR3 here. The order of the fields is J gene, V gene, CDR3 protein.

>TRBJ2-3|TRBV2
ASSDPPGAGSDTDTQY
>TRBJ1-2|TRBV2
ASSDYYGAPQSNGYT
>TRBJ1-6|TRBV11-2
ASSLVRGPRGSPLH
>TRBJ2-7|TRBV28
ASSLTSGEQY
>TRBJ1-1|TRBV7-3
ASSLIQSTEAF
>TRBJ2-7|TRBV25-1
ASSDGGAHTYEQY
>TRBJ2-1|TRBV19
ASRKGLVSTYNEQF
>TRBJ1-1|TRBV7-2
ASSWGTGIGTEAF
>TRBJ2-2|TRBV15
ATSRDPQRAAGELF
>TRBJ1-1|TRBV5-1
ASSLGDRVGTEAF
>TRBJ2-7|TRBV27
ASSFTGGAHEQY
>TRBJ1-2|TRBV7-2
AVGDSTLYGYT
>TRBJ1-1|TRBV9
ASSPHFRDTAF
>TRBJ2-5|TRBV3-1/TRBV3-2
ASSPRGRGETQY
>TRBJ1-1|TRBV20-1
SAYNTEAF
>TRBJ2-3|TRBV7-9
ASSRNSGSTDTQY
>TRBJ2-2|TRBV19
ASSIASTGELF
>TRBJ2-2|TRBV4-1
ASSQVLAGVGELF
>TRBJ1-1|TRBV7-9
ASSRGDSANTEAF
>TRBJ2-2|TRBV5-5
ASSSLGGAWPGELF
>TRBJ2-4|TRBV6-5
ASSYQGGGIQY
>TRBJ2-5|TRBV7-9
ASSLGAGLSETQY
>TRBJ2-7|TRBV28
ASSLGGAGDLRTYEQY
>TRBJ1-1|TRBV6-5
ASSPPGQTEAF
>TRBJ2-1|TRBV4-1
ASSPPPGTGGYNEQF
>TRBJ1-4|TRBV6-1
ASSEKQGPREKLF
>TRBJ2-5|TRBV19
ASSARDTIVQETQY
>TRBJ2-7|TRBV19
ASSPGLAGGHSYEQY
>TRBJ1-5|TRBV4-2
ASSQGAAGQGGQPQH
>TRBJ1-1|TRBV11-2
ASSLEGAWYTEAF
>TRBJ2-5|TRBV6-2/TRBV6-3
ASSSPGSLDGTQY
>TRBJ1-5|TRBV19
ASSMGQGEQPQH
>TRBJ2-1|TRBV5-5
ASSLAWTSGNNEQF
>TRBJ2-4|TRBV7-9
ASSSPVKNIQY
>TRBJ1-1|TRBV5-1
ASSPPEHTEAF
>TRBJ2-1|TRBV5-8
ASSSGAGARNEQF
>TRBJ1-1|TRBV29-1
SVHRQTANTEAF
>TRBJ2-5|TRBV6-2/TRBV6-3
ASSYGQHRGLQETQY
>TRBJ1-2|TRBV6-5
ASSSTPGGPPDGYT
>TRBJ2-1|TRBV6-4
ASSDSFYPGLAGFNEQF
>TRBJ2-1|TRBV30
ASLRAGTYNEQF
>TRBJ2-3|TRBV5-4
ASSSYGILTDTQY
>TRBJ2-4|TRBV20-1
SASGAGGRGDIQY
>TRBJ1-1|TRBV19
ATGTAKENTEAF
>TRBJ1-2|TRBV5-4
ASSNQGGYGYT
>TRBJ1-4|TRBV7-9
ASSNPGQGNEKLF
>TRBJ2-5|TRBV12-5
ASGLKDRGREETQY
>TRBJ1-1|TRBV11-2
ASSLDPGRSAAF
>TRBJ2-3|TRBV30
AWSVLIATDTQY
>TRBJ2-7|TRBV11-2
ASSLRGRDTIYEQY
>TRBJ1-2|TRBV12-3/TRBV12-4
ASSLEGDYGYT
>TRBJ2-5|TRBV5-4
ASSLAGTSEVETQY